This T cell receptor beta chain was found in a study of T cell responses to AZD1222 COVID-19 vaccine. Points from the study as a whole: Just five to seven people given AZD1222 tested seropositive at baseline.

The germline V and J ends were trimmed by 4 bases and 2 bases, with 8 bases remaining between them. CDR3 length equals 14 residues. From germline, CDR1 is KGHDR and CDR2 SFDVKD. Regarding this clone: Its specificity is unknown.

Assay: immunoSEQ multiplex PCR; the TCRdb copy retains only in-frame clones and omits some. Here the sample spans roughly 140,000 clones, 85% to 90% being singletons. The chain combines TRBV24-1 with TRBJ2-1, with D possibly being TRBD1 or TRBD2 (5 bases each). Sample: peripheral blood, taken 28 days after the second AZD1222 dose. The receptor was isolated from an adult who received the AZD1222 COVID-19 vaccine. Written as DNA, the CDR3 is TGTGCCACCAGTGAGGGGGATGCCTACAATGAGCAGTTCTTC. Its protein is CATSEGDAYNEQFF.